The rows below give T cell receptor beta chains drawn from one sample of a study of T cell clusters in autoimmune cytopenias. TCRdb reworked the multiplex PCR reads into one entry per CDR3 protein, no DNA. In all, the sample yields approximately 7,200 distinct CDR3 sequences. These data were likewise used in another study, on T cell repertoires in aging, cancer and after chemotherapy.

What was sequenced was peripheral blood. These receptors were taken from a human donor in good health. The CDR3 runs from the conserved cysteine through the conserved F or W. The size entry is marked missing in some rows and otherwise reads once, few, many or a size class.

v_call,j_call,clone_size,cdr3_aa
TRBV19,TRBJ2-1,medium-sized,CASSDRGNEQFF
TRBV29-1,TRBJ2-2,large,CSVARTGDTGELFF
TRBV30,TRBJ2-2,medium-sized,CAWRGLAPTGELFF
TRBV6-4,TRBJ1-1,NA,CASSRQSGANTEAFF
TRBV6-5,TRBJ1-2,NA,CASSYGQGNYGYTF
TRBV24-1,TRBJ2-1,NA,CATSGGRRTVGNEQFF
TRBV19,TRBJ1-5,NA,CASRSGRSNQPQHF
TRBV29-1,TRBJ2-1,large,CSVWGDRVSGEQFF
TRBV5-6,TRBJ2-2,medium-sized,CASSLSGSGELFF
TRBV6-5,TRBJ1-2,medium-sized,CASSSRTGRGYTF
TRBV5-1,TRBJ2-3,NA,CASSLTTDTQYF
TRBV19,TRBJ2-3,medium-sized,CASSISAGSSGTQYF
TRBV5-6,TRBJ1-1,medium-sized,CASRDRSNTEAFF
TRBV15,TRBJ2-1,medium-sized,CATSREVSAAYNEQFF
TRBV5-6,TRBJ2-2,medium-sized,CASIKAPGRGLNGELFF
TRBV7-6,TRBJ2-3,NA,CASRQGPQDTQYF
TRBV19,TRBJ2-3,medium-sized,CASRDRGGTTDTQYF
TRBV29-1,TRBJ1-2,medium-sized,CSVEIGKRYGYTF
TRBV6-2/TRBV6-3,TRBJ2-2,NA,CASSYYPSGTGTGELFF
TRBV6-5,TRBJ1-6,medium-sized,CASSPRGRGNSPLHF
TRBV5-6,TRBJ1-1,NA,CASSGDRGAFF
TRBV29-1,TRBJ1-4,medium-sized,CSVFRTGANEKLFF
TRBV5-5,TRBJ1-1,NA,CASSPGRTNTEAFF
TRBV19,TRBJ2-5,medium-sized,CASSKTEFLQETQYF
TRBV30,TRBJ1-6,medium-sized,CAWSNVHGSSPLHF
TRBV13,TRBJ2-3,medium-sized,CASSFRPGTDTQYF
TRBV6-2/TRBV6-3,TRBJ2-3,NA,CASSYWADTQYF
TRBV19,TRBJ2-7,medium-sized,CASSIGSGAAYEQYF
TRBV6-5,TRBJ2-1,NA,CASRGVSSYNEQFF
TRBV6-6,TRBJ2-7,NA,CASSYRVSGRVNEQYF
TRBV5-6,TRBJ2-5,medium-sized,CASSLGLRVAETQYF
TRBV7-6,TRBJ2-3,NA,CASSLDAPGGSADTQYF
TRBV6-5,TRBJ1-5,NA,CASSPVFAGGQPQHF
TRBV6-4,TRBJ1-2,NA,CASSEGQGGYGYTF
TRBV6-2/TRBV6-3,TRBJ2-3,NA,CASSTGLGTDTQYF
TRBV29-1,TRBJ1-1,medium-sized,CSVVLTPEGPSEAFF
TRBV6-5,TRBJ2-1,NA,CASRVGQLQSNEQFF
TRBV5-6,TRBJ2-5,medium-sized,CASSLVAGGGTQYF
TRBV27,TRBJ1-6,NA,CATSQGYNSPLHF
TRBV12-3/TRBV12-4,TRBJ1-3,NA,CASSPFRDSGNTIYF
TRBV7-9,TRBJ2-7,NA,CASSLMGTGGGEQYF
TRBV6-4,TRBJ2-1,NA,CASSPSGEREQFF
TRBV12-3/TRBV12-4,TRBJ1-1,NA,CASSLTLTGSEAFF
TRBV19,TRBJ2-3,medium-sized,CASSLNRGQVTDTQYF
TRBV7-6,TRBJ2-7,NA,CASSLYGPSYEQYF
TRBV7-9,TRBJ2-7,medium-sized,CASSLGGLAANLEQYF
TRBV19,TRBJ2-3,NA,CASSIDLGLAGATDTQYF
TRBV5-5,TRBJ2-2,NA,CASSSPLGSGRYTGELFF
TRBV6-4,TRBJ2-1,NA,CASSDGSGTEEQFF
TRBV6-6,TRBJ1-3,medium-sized,CASAAGDTIYF
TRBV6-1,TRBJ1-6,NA,CASSAGPYNSPLHF
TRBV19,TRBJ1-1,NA,CASSLNGGGNTEAFF
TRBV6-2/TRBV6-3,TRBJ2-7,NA,CASSYEGAVFYEQYF
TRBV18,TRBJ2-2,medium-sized,CASSQRGGELFF